These T cell receptor beta chains were read from a single sample in a study of human T cells and chemical hapten exposure. A single record per CDR3 protein comes from TCRdb applying MiXCR to the RACE reads. The table has 60,000 to 65,000 distinct CDR3 sequences, approximately 11% seen once. This sample comprised whole blood, obtained in connection with sensitization to the hapten diphenylcyclopropenone (DPC). These receptors originate from a woman aged 30 to 39 with alopecia areata. Some clones in this sample may be carry-over from other donors' samples. Both conserved end residues are part of each CDR3. The D gene is left open where the match is weak. Clone sizes are given selectively: once, few, many, or a class where the clone is expanded.

many	TRBJ2-1	TRBV12-3/TRBV12-4	TRBD1	15	CASSLGQGGYNEQFF	TGTGCCAGCAGTTTAGGACAGGGGGGATACAATGAGCAGTTCTTC
NA	TRBJ2-3	TRBV9	NA	12	CASSVGGDTQYF	TGTGCCAGCAGCGTAGGAGGAGATACGCAGTATTTT
few	TRBJ2-3	TRBV30	TRBD2	12	CAWTSGADTQYF	TGTGCCTGGACTAGCGGCGCAGATACGCAGTATTTT
few	TRBJ2-1	TRBV11-3	TRBD2	18	CASSLGAGGPKSGNEQFF	TGTGCCAGCAGCTTAGGAGCGGGAGGCCCGAAGAGTGGGAATGAGCAGTTCTTC
many	TRBJ1-1	TRBV28	NA	14	CASKTQGWNTEAFF	TGTGCCAGCAAAACTCAGGGCTGGAACACTGAAGCTTTCTTT
few	TRBJ2-1	TRBV19	TRBD2	15	CASSIGGGTYNEQFF	TGTGCCAGTAGTATAGGGGGGGGGACCTACAATGAGCAGTTCTTC
few	TRBJ2-3	TRBV28	NA	11	CASSSSDTQYF	TGTGCCAGCAGCTCTTCGGATACGCAGTATTTT
many	TRBJ1-1	TRBV18	TRBD1	17	CASSPDRGRFRVFDTFF	TGTGCCAGCTCACCCGACAGGGGAAGGTTTCGGGTCTTCGACACTTTCTTT
many	TRBJ1-2	TRBV20-1	TRBD1	18	CSASVLNLGQGPPGGYTF	TGCAGTGCTAGCGTATTAAACCTGGGACAGGGCCCTCCTGGTGGCTACACCTTC
few	TRBJ2-7	TRBV5-1	TRBD1	18	CASSSPPRDRGRGGEQYF	TGCGCCAGCAGCTCACCCCCCCGGGACAGGGGGCGGGGTGGCGAGCAGTACTTC
NA	TRBJ2-7	TRBV28	NA	15	CASSPRLLSSYEQYF	TGTGCCAGCAGTCCCCGGCTCCTGAGCTCCTACGAGCAGTACTTC
NA	TRBJ2-5	TRBV2	NA	12	CASRTGQETQYF	TGTGCCAGCAGAACAGGACAAGAGACCCAGTACTTC
many	TRBJ2-7	TRBV29-1	TRBD2	16	CSVGGGTSGYSYEQYF	TGCAGCGTTGGGGGCGGGACTAGCGGATACTCCTACGAGCAGTACTTC
many	TRBJ1-4	TRBV29-1	NA	13	CSVGGGTNEKLFF	TGCAGCGTTGGTGGAGGAACTAATGAAAAACTGTTTTTT
once	TRBJ1-2	TRBV28	NA	14	CASRAQGGNYGYTF	TGTGCCAGCAGGGCCCAGGGCGGGAACTATGGCTACACCTTC